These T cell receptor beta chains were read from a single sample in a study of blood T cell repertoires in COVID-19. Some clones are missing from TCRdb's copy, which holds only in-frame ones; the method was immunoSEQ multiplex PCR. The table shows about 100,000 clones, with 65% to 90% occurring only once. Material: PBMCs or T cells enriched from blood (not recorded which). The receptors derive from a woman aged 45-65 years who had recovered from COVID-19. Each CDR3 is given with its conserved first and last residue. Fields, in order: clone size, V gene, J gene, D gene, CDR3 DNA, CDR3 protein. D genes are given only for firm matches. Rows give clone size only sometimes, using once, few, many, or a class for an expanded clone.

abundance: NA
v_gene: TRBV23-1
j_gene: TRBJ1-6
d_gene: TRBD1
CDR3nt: TGCGCCAGCAGTCAATCGCATCACCCAGGGGGCGATTCACCCCTCCACTTT
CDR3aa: CASSQSHHPGGDSPLHF

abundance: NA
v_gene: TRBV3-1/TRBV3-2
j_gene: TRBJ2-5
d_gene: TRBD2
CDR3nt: TGTGCCAGCAGCCCCCGGGGCGGGGGGACCCAGTACTTC
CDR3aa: CASSPRGGGTQYF

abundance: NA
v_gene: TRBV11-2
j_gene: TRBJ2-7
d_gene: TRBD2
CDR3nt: TGTGCCAGCAGCTTAGGGCGGGGGGGGTACGAGCAGTACTTC
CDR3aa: CASSLGRGGYEQYF

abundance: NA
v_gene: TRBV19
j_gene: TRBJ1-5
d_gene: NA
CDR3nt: TGTGCCAGTAGTAACCGGGTTCTGGGCAATCAGCCCCAGCATTTT
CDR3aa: CASSNRVLGNQPQHF

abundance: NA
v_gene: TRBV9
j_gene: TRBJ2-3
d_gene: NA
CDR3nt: TGTGCCAGCAGCGCGGGGCGCGGGGATACAGATACGCAGTATTTT
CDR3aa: CASSAGRGDTDTQYF

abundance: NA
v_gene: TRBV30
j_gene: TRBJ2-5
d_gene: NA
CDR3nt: TGTGCCTGGAGTGTATGGCAGGATATCCAAGAGACCCAGTACTTC
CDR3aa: CAWSVWQDIQETQYF

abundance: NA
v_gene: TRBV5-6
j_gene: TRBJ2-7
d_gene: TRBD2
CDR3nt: TGTGCCAGCAGCTTGGATAGCGGGAGGGGGGAGCAGTACTTC
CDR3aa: CASSLDSGRGEQYF

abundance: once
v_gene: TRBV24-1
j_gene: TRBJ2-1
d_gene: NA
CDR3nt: TGTGCCACCAGTGATTTCGTCCGGACAAGTGAGCAGTTCTTC
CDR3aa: CATSDFVRTSEQFF

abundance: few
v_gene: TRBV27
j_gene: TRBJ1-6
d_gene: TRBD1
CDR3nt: TGTGCCAGCAGGTTTCACAGGGGGAATTCACCCCTCCACTTT
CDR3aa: CASRFHRGNSPLHF

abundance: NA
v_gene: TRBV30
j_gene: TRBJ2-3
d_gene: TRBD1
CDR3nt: TGTGCCTATCAAACCGGGACAGGTTGGCGGGGTACGCAGTATTTT
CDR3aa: CAYQTGTGWRGTQYF

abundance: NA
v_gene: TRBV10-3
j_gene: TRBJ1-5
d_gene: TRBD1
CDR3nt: TGTGCCATCAGTGCGACAGGGGACCCCAATCAGCCCCAGCATTTT
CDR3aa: CAISATGDPNQPQHF

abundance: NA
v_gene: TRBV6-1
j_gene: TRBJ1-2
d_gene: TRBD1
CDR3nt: TGTGCCAGCAGTGAACCAGGGGGGACCTATGGCTACACCTTC
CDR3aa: CASSEPGGTYGYTF

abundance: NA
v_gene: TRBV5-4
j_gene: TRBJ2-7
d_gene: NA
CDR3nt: TGTGCCAGCAGCCCAGGACAGTACGAGCAGTACTTC
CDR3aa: CASSPGQYEQYF

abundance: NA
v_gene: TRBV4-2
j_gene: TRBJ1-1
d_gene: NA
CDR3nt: TGTGCCAGCAGCCAATCTGGGCCCGGCGAGACTGAAGCTTTCTTT
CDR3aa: CASSQSGPGETEAFF

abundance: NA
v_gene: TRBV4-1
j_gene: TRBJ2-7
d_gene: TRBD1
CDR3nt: TGCGCCAGCAGCCAAGAGGGGGACAGCACCTACGAGCAGTACTTC
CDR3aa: CASSQEGDSTYEQYF

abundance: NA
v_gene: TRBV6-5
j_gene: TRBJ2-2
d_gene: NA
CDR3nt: TGTGCCAGCAGTAAGACAGTCTCGGCCGGGGAGCTGTTTTTT
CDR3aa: CASSKTVSAGELFF

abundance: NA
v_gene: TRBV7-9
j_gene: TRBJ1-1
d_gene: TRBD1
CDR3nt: TGTGCCAGCAGGAGGACAGGGAGAATGAACACTGAAGCTTTCTTT
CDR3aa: CASRRTGRMNTEAFF

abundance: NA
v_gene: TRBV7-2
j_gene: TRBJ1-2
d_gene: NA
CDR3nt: TGTGCCAGCAGCTCCCGGTATGGCTACACCTTC
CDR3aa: CASSSRYGYTF

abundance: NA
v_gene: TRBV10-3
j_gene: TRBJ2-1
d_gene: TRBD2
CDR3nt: TGTGCCACGATGGGGGGCGGGAGGAATGACTACAATGAGCAGTTCTTC
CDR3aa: CATMGGGRNDYNEQFF

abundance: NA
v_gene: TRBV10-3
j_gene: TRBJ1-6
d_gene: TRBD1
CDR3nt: TGTGCCATCAGTGAACCGACAGGGTGGAATTCACCCCTCCACTTT
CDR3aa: CAISEPTGWNSPLHF